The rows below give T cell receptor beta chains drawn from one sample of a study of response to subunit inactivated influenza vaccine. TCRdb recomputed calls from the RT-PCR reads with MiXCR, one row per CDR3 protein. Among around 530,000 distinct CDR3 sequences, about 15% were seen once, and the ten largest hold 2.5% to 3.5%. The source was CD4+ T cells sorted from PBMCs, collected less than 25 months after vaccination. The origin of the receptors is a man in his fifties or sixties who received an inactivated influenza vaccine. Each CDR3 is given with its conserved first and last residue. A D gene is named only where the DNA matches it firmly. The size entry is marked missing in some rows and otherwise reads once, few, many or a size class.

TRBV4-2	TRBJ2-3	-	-	CASSQDLTGRNTQYF	TGTGCCAGCAGCCAAGATCTAACGGGACGGAATACGCAGTATTTT
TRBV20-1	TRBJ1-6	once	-	CSARTGRSNSPLHF	TGCAGTGCTAGAACGGGACGGAGTAATTCACCCCTCCACTTT
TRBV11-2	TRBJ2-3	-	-	CASSLARQLDTQYF	TGTGCCAGCAGCCTAGCACGACAATTGGATACGCAGTATTTT
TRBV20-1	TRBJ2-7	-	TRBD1	CSAIDRDRLYEQYF	TGCAGTGCTATAGACCGGGACAGGCTCTACGAGCAGTACTTC
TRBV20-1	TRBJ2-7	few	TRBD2	CSARLLAGDLRSQYF	TGCAGTGCTAGACTTCTAGCGGGGGATCTACGATCGCAGTACTTC
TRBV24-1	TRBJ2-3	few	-	CATSEPATQYF	TGTGCCACCAGTGAACCAGCTACGCAGTATTTT
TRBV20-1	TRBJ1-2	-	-	CSARNKNYGYTF	TGCAGTGCTAGAAACAAAAACTATGGCTACACCTTC
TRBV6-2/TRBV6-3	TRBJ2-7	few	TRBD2	CASSYSGLASGAHVSYEQYF	TGTGCCAGCAGTTACTCGGGGTTAGCTAGCGGGGCTCATGTTTCCTACGAGCAGTACTTC
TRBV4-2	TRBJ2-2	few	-	CASSQGEYGSGNTGELFF	TGTGCCAGCAGCCAAGGAGAGTATGGTAGCGGGAACACCGGGGAGCTGTTTTTT
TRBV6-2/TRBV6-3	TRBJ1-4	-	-	CASKRGEKLFF	TGTGCCAGCAAGAGGGGTGAAAAACTGTTTTTT
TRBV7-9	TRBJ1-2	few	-	CASSLGHRVYGYTF	TGTGCCAGCAGCTTAGGACATAGAGTATATGGCTACACCTTC
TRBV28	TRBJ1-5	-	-	CASSSRGGARGLNQPQHF	TGTGCCAGCAGCTCCCGGGGGGGGGCCCGTGGCCTCAATCAGCCCCAGCATTTT
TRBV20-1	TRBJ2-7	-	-	CSARDIFGGPTGGYEQYF	TGCAGTGCTAGAGATATCTTCGGGGGCCCTACGGGGGGCTACGAGCAGTACTTC
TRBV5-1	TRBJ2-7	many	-	CASAGVGYEQYF	TGCGCCAGCGCAGGGGTAGGGTACGAGCAGTACTTC
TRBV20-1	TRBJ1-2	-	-	CSAVQGNYGYTF	TGCAGTGCTGTACAGGGAAACTATGGCTACACCTTC
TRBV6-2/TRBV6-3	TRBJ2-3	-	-	CASLDGNSTDTQYF	TGTGCCAGCTTGGACGGGAATAGCACAGATACGCAGTATTTT
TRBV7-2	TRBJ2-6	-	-	CASSSPPNVLTF	TGTGCCAGCAGCTCCCCGCCCAACGTCCTGACTTTC
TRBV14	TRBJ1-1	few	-	CASSQTWNTEAFF	TGTGCCAGCAGCCAGACATGGAACACTGAAGCTTTCTTT
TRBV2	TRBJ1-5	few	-	CASSDLSSPQHF	TGTGCCAGCAGTGATCTGAGTTCGCCCCAGCATTTT
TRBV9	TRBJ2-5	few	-	CASSVGGGKQETQYF	TGTGCCAGCAGCGTAGGTGGGGGGAAACAAGAGACCCAGTACTTC
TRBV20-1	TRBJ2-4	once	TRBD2	CSARAGGPSKNIQYF	TGCAGTGCTCGGGCGGGAGGGCCGTCCAAAAACATTCAGTACTTC
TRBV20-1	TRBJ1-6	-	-	CSARPIGGYNSPLHF	TGCAGTGCTAGGCCCATAGGGGGCTATAATTCACCCCTCCACTTT
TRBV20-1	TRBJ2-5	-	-	CSWQADQETQYF	TGCAGTTGGCAGGCTGATCAAGAGACCCAGTACTTC
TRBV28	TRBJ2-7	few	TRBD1	CASSPNRGPSSYEQYF	TGTGCCAGCAGTCCCAACAGGGGACCCAGCTCCTACGAGCAGTACTTC
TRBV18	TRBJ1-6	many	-	CASSYGDNSPLHF	TGTGCCAGCTCATACGGGGATAATTCACCCCTCCACTTT
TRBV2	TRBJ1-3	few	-	CASRATGFPGNTIYF	TGTGCCAGCAGGGCTACAGGGTTCCCTGGAAACACCATATATTTT
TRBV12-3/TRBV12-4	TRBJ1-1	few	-	CASSRGRTLAFF	TGTGCCAGCAGTAGGGGCCGAACGCTAGCTTTCTTT
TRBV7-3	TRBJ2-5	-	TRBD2	CASSLSSGSRETRYF	TGTGCCAGCAGCTTATCTAGCGGGAGTAGGGAGACCCGGTACTTC
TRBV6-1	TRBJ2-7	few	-	CASTRMARGDSYEQYF	TGTGCCAGCACCAGGATGGCCAGGGGGGACTCCTACGAGCAGTACTTC
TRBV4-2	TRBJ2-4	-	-	CASSQDKKYF	TGTGCCAGCAGCCAAGATAAAAAGTACTTC
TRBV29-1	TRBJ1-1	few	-	CSAREQMNTEAFF	TGCAGTGCTAGAGAACAGATGAACACTGAAGCTTTCTTT
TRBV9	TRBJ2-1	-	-	CASSVGTSGNEQFF	TGTGCCAGCAGCGTGGGGACCTCCGGCAATGAGCAGTTCTTC
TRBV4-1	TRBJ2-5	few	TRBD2	CASRSTSGRETQYF	TGCGCCAGCAGGTCTACTAGCGGGAGGGAGACCCAGTACTTC
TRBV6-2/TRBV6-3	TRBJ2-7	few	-	CASSKGDTYEQYF	TGTGCCAGCAGTAAGGGGGATACCTACGAGCAGTACTTC
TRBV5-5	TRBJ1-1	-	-	CASSLAQGSPEAFF	TGTGCCAGCAGCTTGGCCCAGGGTTCGCCTGAAGCTTTCTTT
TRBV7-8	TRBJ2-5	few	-	CASSLARSGRETQYF	TGTGCCAGCAGCTTAGCGCGGTCAGGCAGGGAGACCCAGTACTTC
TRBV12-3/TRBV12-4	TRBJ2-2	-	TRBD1	CASLTGEWTGELFF	TGTGCCAGCTTAACAGGGGAGTGGACCGGGGAGCTGTTTTTT
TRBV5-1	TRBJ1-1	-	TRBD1	CASSPGQGALYTEAFF	TGCGCCAGCAGCCCCGGACAGGGGGCATTGTACACTGAAGCTTTCTTT
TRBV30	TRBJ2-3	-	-	CAWRGKGAGSADTQYF	TGTGCCTGGAGGGGAAAAGGAGCAGGGAGCGCAGATACGCAGTATTTT
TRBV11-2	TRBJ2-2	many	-	CASSPTGTFTGELFF	TGTGCCAGCAGCCCAACCGGGACATTCACCGGGGAGCTGTTTTTT
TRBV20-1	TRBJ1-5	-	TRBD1	CSALTGGNQPQHF	TGCAGTGCGTTGACAGGGGGTAATCAGCCCCAGCATTTT
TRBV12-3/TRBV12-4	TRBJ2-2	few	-	CASSLFESRSNPFF	TGTGCCAGCAGTTTGTTCGAGTCGCGCAGTAATCCGTTTTTT
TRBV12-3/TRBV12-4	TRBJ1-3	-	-	CASRLARYSGNTIYF	TGTGCCAGCAGGTTAGCCAGATACTCTGGAAACACCATATATTTT
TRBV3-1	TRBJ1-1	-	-	CASSQVLGDTEAFF	TGTGCCAGCAGCCAAGTACTTGGGGACACTGAAGCTTTCTTT
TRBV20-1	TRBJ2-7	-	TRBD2	CSALLTSGGYEQYF	TGCAGTGCTTTGCTTACTAGCGGGGGATACGAGCAGTACTTC
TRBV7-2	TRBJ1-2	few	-	CASSLGQSPNYGYTF	TGTGCCAGCAGCTTAGGCCAGAGTCCTAACTATGGCTACACCTTC
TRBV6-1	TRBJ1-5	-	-	CASSEGLRPQHF	TGTGCCAGCAGCGAAGGGCTGCGGCCCCAGCATTTT
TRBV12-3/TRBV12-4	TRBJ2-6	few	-	CASSRAGGEANVLTF	TGTGCCAGCAGTAGAGCAGGGGGGGAGGCCAACGTCCTGACTTTC
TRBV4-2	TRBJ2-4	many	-	CASSQEGLARNIQYF	TGTGCCAGCAGCCAAGAAGGACTTGCCCGAAACATTCAGTACTTC
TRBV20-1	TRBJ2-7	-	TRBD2	CSARDSAGGPGEQYF	TGCAGTGCTAGAGATTCGGCGGGAGGGCCGGGCGAGCAGTACTTC
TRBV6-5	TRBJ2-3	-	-	CASSYTLGDTQYF	TGTGCCAGCAGTTACACTCTTGGTGATACGCAGTATTTT
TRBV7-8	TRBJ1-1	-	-	CATRPLRDTKAFF	TGTGCCACCAGACCCCTTAGGGACACTAAAGCTTTCTTT
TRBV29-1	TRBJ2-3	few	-	CSVRAVHVDTQYF	TGCAGCGTCCGGGCCGTACACGTGGATACGCAGTATTTT
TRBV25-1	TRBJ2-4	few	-	CASSERGHLAKNIQYF	TGTGCCAGCAGTGAAAGAGGGCATTTAGCCAAAAACATTCAGTACTTC
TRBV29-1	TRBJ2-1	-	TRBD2	CSVGGRDSYNEQFF	TGCAGCGTTGGCGGGAGGGACTCCTACAATGAGCAGTTCTTC
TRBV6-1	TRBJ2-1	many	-	CASRMTGRHNEQFF	TGTGCCAGCAGAATGACGGGACGCCACAATGAGCAGTTCTTC
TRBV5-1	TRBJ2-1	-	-	CASSWTNREGEQFF	TGCGCCAGCAGCTGGACGAACAGGGAAGGTGAGCAGTTCTTC
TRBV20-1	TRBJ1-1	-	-	CSARDTQGFTEAFF	TGCAGTGCTAGAGATACACAGGGTTTCACTGAAGCTTTCTTT